Listed below are T cell receptor beta chains from one sample, sequenced in a study of a mutant IDH1 vaccine in newly diagnosed glioma. Profiling relied on immunoSEQ multiplex PCR, and the TCRdb table lists in-frame clones only, not all of them. Of 35,000 to 40,000 clones listed, about 78% are singletons. Sequencing used PBMCs, obtained from a glioma patient treated with radiotherapy, temozolomide or both. These receptors were taken from a man aged 35 to 55 with glioma. Some clones in this sample may be carry-over from other donors' samples. The CDR3 runs from the conserved cysteine through the conserved F or W. Fields, in order: V gene, D gene, clone size, J gene, CDR3 protein, CDR3 DNA. A D gene is named only where the DNA matches it firmly. The size entry is marked missing in some rows and otherwise reads once, few, many or a size class.

TRBV7-2	-	few	TRBJ1-1	CASSLLRHATEAFF	TGTGCCAGCAGCTTACTTCGACACGCCACTGAAGCTTTCTTT
TRBV6-5	-	once	TRBJ1-1	CASTRGTEAFF	TGTGCCAGCACAAGGGGGACTGAAGCTTTCTTT
TRBV4-2	TRBD2	-	TRBJ2-7	CASSQDSSGGNEQYF	TGTGCCAGCAGCCAAGATTCCAGCGGGGGGAACGAGCAGTACTTC
TRBV10-3	-	-	TRBJ2-4	CAISGSAGTKNIQYF	TGTGCCATCAGTGGCTCGGCGGGGACCAAAAACATTCAGTACTTC
TRBV4-2	TRBD1	few	TRBJ1-1	CASSQGYTGVDTEAFF	TGTGCCAGCAGCCAAGGATATACAGGGGTAGACACTGAAGCTTTCTTT
TRBV7-2	TRBD1	few	TRBJ1-2	CASSHRQGGYGYTF	TGTGCCAGCAGCCATAGACAGGGGGGGTATGGCTACACCTTC
TRBV12-5	-	-	TRBJ1-2	CASHPDGGPGDNYGYTF	TGTGCTAGCCACCCGGACGGGGGCCCAGGAGATAACTATGGCTACACCTTC
TRBV18	-	-	TRBJ1-5	CASSPFRARGQPQHF	TGTGCCAGCTCACCGTTTAGAGCGCGAGGGCAGCCCCAGCATTTT
TRBV7-6	-	-	TRBJ2-7	CASSLAGGGDEQYF	TGTGCCAGCAGCTTAGCCGGGGGTGGCGACGAGCAGTACTTC
TRBV5-8	TRBD1	few	TRBJ1-6	CASSSGPGQGHTLHF	TGTGCCAGCAGCTCCGGGCCGGGACAGGGCCACACCCTCCACTTT
TRBV6-6	TRBD1	-	TRBJ1-2	CASRGDSAYGYTF	TGTGCCAGCAGGGGGGACAGCGCATATGGCTACACCTTC